The clone carrying this T cell receptor (beta chain) is a singleton in its sample. CDR3 size: 16 residues. Germline CDR1 and CDR2: ENHRY and SYGVKD. V dropped 2 bases and J dropped 1 base, with 11 bases sitting between them. The data stem from a study of blood T cell repertoires in COVID-19. Profiled with immunoSEQ multiplex PCR; TCRdb holds only in-frame clones, not every one. The profile shows approximately 260,000 clones, approximately 90% of them singletons. The material sequenced was PBMCs or T cells enriched from blood (not recorded which). This clonotype was obtained from a woman aged 40 to 49 with acute COVID-19. The chain carries TRBV10-3 and TRBJ1-4, with D perhaps matching TRBD1 (5 bases). CDR3 region: CAISEGPTVTNEKLFF. As DNA, the CDR3 is TGTGCCATCAGTGAGGGTCCGACAGTAACTAATGAAAAACTGTTTTTT.